Below, 25 T cell receptor beta chains from the same sample are listed, as sequenced in a study of blood T cells in healthy people across ages. A second PCR, run for about 6 to 12 cycles, used a sample-barcoded 5' primer plus a J-beta primer mix. TCRdb ran MiXCR on the 5' RACE reads and lists one entry per CDR3 protein. Among around 580,000 distinct CDR3 sequences listed, around 48% were seen once. The sample comprised blood. All receptors derive from a man of 80 years or more in good health.

The chain uses TRBV6-5 and TRBJ2-2, with D unclear. Trimming pared 2 bases from V and 5 bases from J, leaving 9 bases between. The V gene's germline CDR1 is MNHEY and CDR2 SVGAGI. The CDR3 is made up of 14 amino acids. The CDR3: CASSYPGATGELFF. Here the CDR3 DNA reads TGTGCCAGCAGTTACCCGGGCGCGACCGGGGAGCTGTTTTTT.

Note on this clonotype: Compared with germline, one end of the junction differs, possibly owing to a read error. The genes are TRBV20-1 and TRBJ2-5; TRBD2 agrees at 9 bases. The CDR3 length is 13 residues. From germline, CDR1 is DFQATT and CDR2 SNEGSKA (reference sequence). The CDR3 loop reads CSAGDSGRGEQYF. The CDR3 coding sequence is TGCAGTGCTGGAGATAGCGGGAGAGGTGAGCAGTACTTC.

This chain uses TRBV6-2 or TRBV6-3 with TRBJ2-4, with 13 bases matching TRBD2. CDR3 size: 15 residues. Germline loops: CDR1 MNHEY, CDR2 SVGEGT. V was clipped by 6 bases and J by 13 bases; unmatched bases: 12. CDR3 coding DNA: TGTGCCAGCAGCCGGACTAGCGGGGGACTTGAGAAGCAGTACTTC. Translation gives CASSRTSGGLEKQYF.

In this sample, this clonotype turned up many times. V gene TRBV6-6 combines with J gene TRBJ2-1, with 7 bases aligning to TRBD1. V lost 4 bases and J lost 0; bases outside the gene matches: 0. Germline V gene sequence: CDR1 MNHNY, CDR2 SVGAGI (reference sequence). This CDR3 is 14 amino acids long. CDR3 bases: TGTGCCAGCAGTTGGGACAGCTCCTACAATGAGCAGTTCTTC. It translates to CASSWDSSYNEQFF.

There are a few counts of this clonotype. The J gene is TRBJ2-5, the V gene TRBV12-3 or TRBV12-4, with TRBD1 matching over 9 bases. This CDR3 region has 14 residues. The trim removed 6 bases at V and 5 bases at J, leaving 7 bases unmatched. The CDR3 is CASSPTGTGETQYF. CDR3 DNA: TGTGCCAGCAGCCCGACCGGGACAGGGGAGACCCAGTACTTC.

In the case of this clonotype: The junction does not match germline at one end; this may be a read error. The V call is TRBV2, the J call TRBJ2-3; 8 positions agree with TRBD2. The germline V gene encodes CDR1 SNHLY and CDR2 FYNNEI. This CDR3 is built from 15 residues. This chain's CDR3 is CTSSQGSGGTDTQYF. CDR3 DNA: TGTACCAGCAGTCAGGGTAGCGGGGGCACAGATACGCAGTATTTT.

Concerning this clonotype: The germline gene is not matched at one end of the junction; a read error may be the cause. The J gene is TRBJ2-7, the V gene TRBV7-9; the match to TRBD1 covers 8 bases. Germline loops: CDR1 SEHNR, CDR2 FQNEAQ (reference sequence). CDR3 length: 15 residues. The CDR3 spells CAGSFYVGQGGEQYF. Here the CDR3 DNA reads TGTGCCGGCAGCTTTTACGTAGGACAGGGCGGCGAGCAGTATTTC.

The genes are TRBV11-3 and TRBJ2-1; 8 nucleotides line up with TRBD2. V lost 5 bases and J lost 8; bases outside the gene matches: 11. Germline lookup yields CDR1 SGHNT and CDR2 YENEEA. This CDR3 region has 15 residues. The CDR3 nucleotides read TGTGCCAGCAGCCCCCAAGCGGGGGAGGCCGATGAGCAGTTCTTC. Protein product: CASSPQAGEADEQFF.

Of note for this clonotype: A single base separates this from a much larger clone, so it may be a read error. V is TRBV6-6 and J is TRBJ1-6, with D perhaps matching TRBD1 (5 bases). The germline CDR1 and CDR2 sequences are MNHNY and SVGAGI (reference sequence). This CDR3 has 14 residues. The CDR3 nucleotides are TGTGCCGGCAGTTATGGGGGTAAAGATTCACCCCTCCACTTT. It codes for CAGSYGGKDSPLHF.

This sequence joins TRBV11-2 and TRBJ2-3; maybe TRBD1 (5 bases). From germline, CDR1 is SGHAT and CDR2 FQNNGV. There are 15 residues in the CDR3. The V gene lost 0 bases and the J gene lost 2 bases, with 9 bases spanning the gap. The CDR3 DNA reads as TGTGCCAGCAGCTTAGATCAGGGCCTCACAGATACGCAGTATTTT. Translated, it gives CASSLDQGLTDTQYF.

The chain uses TRBV10-3 and TRBJ1-5; D is undetermined. Trimming left V 2 bases short and J 4 bases short, with 9 bases between. Germline V lookup: CDR1 ENHRY, CDR2 SYGVKD. This CDR3 is built from 14 residues. Here the CDR3 reads CAISERVGNQPQHF. In DNA, the CDR3 is TGTGCCATCAGTGAGAGGGTTGGTAATCAGCCCCAGCATTTT.

The J gene is TRBJ2-7, the V gene TRBV6-2 or TRBV6-3, with 11 bases aligning to TRBD2. The V segment lost 11 bases and the J segment 4 bases; nucleotides outside the gene matches: 16. This CDR3 has 16 residues. Germline V gene sequence: CDR1 MNHEY, CDR2 SVGEGT. CDR3 residues: CAGTTLGLADLYEQYF. DNA of the CDR3: TGTGCCGGCACCACTTTGGGACTAGCGGACCTTTACGAGCAGTACTTC.

Turning to this clonotype: One junction end does not reproduce the germline sequence, and a read error may be involved. The genes are TRBV5-6 and TRBJ1-2; D might be TRBD1 (5 bases). Germline lookup yields CDR1 SGHDT and CDR2 YYEEEE. The CDR3 is 14 residues long. The CDR3 region is CANSLAGPNYGYTF. In DNA form, the CDR3 reads TGTGCCAACAGCTTGGCAGGGCCAAACTATGGCTACACCTTC.

The rearrangement links TRBV10-3 to TRBJ1-5; 9 positions agree with TRBD1. There are 16 residues in the CDR3. Germline CDR1 and CDR2: ENHRY and SYGVKD. The CDR3 is CTTEPGTGTNNQPQHF. The CDR3 DNA reads as TGTACCACTGAACCCGGGACAGGGACTAACAATCAGCCCCAGCATTTT.

The genes are TRBV12-3 or TRBV12-4 and TRBJ1-2; D is undetermined. V gave up 10 bases and J gave up 4 bases, with 16 bases separating them. The CDR3 consists of 13 residues. The CDR3 region has the DNA TGTGCCAACAGCCCACAGTCCTTCTATGGCTACACCTTC. As protein: CANSPQSFYGYTF.

In DNA form, the CDR3 reads TGTGCCAGCAGTGGCCTTAGCGGGAGGCACTACGAGCAGTACTTC. Protein product: CASSGLSGRHYEQYF. J is TRBJ2-7 and V is TRBV2, with 10 bases that match TRBD2. Germline values: CDR1 SNHLY, CDR2 FYNNEI. V shed 4 bases, J shed 3 bases, and the junction held 6 bases outside the gene matches. The CDR3 sequence is 15 residues long.

The V and J genes are TRBV4-2 and TRBJ2-7, with D perhaps TRBD2 (6 bases). V was cut by 2 bases and J by 0 bases, with 17 bases left in between. CDR3 size: 17 residues. CDR1 is LGHNA, CDR2 YNFKEQ, per germline. This CDR3 is CASSQSLTSIGSYEQYF. The CDR3 DNA sequence: TGTGCCAGCAGCCAATCTCTCACTAGCATCGGCTCCTACGAGCAGTACTTC.

The chain joins TRBV7-2 to TRBJ2-3; 8 nucleotides match TRBD2. Germline loops: CDR1 SGHTA, CDR2 FQGNSA. The junction had 15 bases not matched to a gene; V was cut back by 6 bases and J by 4 bases. The CDR3 consists of 17 residues. In nucleotides, the CDR3 is TGTGCCAGCAGATTCACCACCCAAGCGGGAGTGTCAGATACGCAGTATTTT. Protein: CASRFTTQAGVSDTQYF.

This clonotype was seen only a few times. The chain is built from TRBV30 and TRBJ1-1; D not certain. Per germline, CDR1 GTSNPN and CDR2 SVGIG (reference sequence). Deletions cut 0 bases from V and 0 bases from J, with 8 bases between. The CDR3 length is 14 residues. The CDR3 DNA reads TGTGCCTGGAGTGTAATGGAAGTGAACACTGAAGCTTTCTTT. The encoded protein is CAWSVMEVNTEAFF.

The CDR3 sequence is CASSLTGRASLAEAFF. For the CDR3, the DNA is TGTGCCAGCAGCTTAACCGGCAGGGCATCTTTAGCTGAAGCTTTCTTT. The V call is TRBV7-2, the J call TRBJ1-1; possibly TRBD1 for D (5 bases). The ends were cut back, 2 bases at V and 6 bases at J, with 19 bases in the middle. The germline V gene encodes CDR1 SGHTA and CDR2 FQGNSA. This CDR3 has 16 amino acids.

In this sample, this clonotype turned up a few times. This chain links TRBV4-3 with TRBJ1-4; 7 bases are a match to TRBD1. Germline V gene lookup returns CDR1 LGHNA and CDR2 YSLEER. CDR3 length equals 14 residues. J gave up 0 bases and V 5 bases, and 0 bases lay outside the gene matches. The CDR3 DNA is TGCGCCAGCAGCGGGACAGCAACTAATGAAAAACTGTTTTTT. Translating gives CASSGTATNEKLFF.

CDR3 in amino acids: CASSKLPGNIQYF. The CDR3 DNA is TGCGCCAGCAGCAAGTTACCCGGGAACATTCAGTACTTC. The chain employs TRBV4-1 and TRBJ2-4, with unresolved D. Between the trimmed V and J ends, which lost 5 bases and 7 bases, there was a span of 12 bases. The CDR3 extends over 13 amino acids. CDR1 is MGHRA and CDR2 is YSYEKL in the germline V gene.

This clonotype came up a few times. V and J are TRBV9 and TRBJ2-1, with D maybe TRBD2 (6 bases). The CDR3 loop spans 16 amino acids. Germline-derived CDR1 and CDR2 are SGDLS and YYNGEE. Trimming removed 0 bases from V and 2 bases from J, with 12 bases in between. CDR3 DNA sequence: TGTGCCAGCAGCGTAGGGGGCGGGATCACCTACAATGAGCAGTTCTTC. It encodes CASSVGGGITYNEQFF.

The chain couples TRBV7-8 to TRBJ1-3, with D tentatively TRBD1 (5 bases). CDR3 length equals 15 residues. Germline CDR1 reads SGHVS; CDR2 reads FQNEAQ. V dropped 3 bases and J dropped 3 bases, with 12 bases sitting between them. The CDR3 loop is CASSFRDLVGNTIYF. The CDR3 DNA reads as TGTGCCAGCAGCTTCCGGGACCTCGTTGGAAACACCATATATTTT.

CDR3: CASSQVARGVRGYEQFF. The CDR3 DNA sequence: TGTGCCAGCAGCCAAGTCGCCAGGGGAGTTAGAGGGTATGAGCAGTTCTTC. The rearrangement links TRBV3-1 to TRBJ2-1, with D possibly being TRBD1 (6 bases). The germline CDR1 and CDR2 sequences are LGHDT and YNNKEL (reference sequence). The V gene lost 1 base and the J gene lost 8 bases, with 21 bases spanning the gap. This CDR3 has 17 residues.